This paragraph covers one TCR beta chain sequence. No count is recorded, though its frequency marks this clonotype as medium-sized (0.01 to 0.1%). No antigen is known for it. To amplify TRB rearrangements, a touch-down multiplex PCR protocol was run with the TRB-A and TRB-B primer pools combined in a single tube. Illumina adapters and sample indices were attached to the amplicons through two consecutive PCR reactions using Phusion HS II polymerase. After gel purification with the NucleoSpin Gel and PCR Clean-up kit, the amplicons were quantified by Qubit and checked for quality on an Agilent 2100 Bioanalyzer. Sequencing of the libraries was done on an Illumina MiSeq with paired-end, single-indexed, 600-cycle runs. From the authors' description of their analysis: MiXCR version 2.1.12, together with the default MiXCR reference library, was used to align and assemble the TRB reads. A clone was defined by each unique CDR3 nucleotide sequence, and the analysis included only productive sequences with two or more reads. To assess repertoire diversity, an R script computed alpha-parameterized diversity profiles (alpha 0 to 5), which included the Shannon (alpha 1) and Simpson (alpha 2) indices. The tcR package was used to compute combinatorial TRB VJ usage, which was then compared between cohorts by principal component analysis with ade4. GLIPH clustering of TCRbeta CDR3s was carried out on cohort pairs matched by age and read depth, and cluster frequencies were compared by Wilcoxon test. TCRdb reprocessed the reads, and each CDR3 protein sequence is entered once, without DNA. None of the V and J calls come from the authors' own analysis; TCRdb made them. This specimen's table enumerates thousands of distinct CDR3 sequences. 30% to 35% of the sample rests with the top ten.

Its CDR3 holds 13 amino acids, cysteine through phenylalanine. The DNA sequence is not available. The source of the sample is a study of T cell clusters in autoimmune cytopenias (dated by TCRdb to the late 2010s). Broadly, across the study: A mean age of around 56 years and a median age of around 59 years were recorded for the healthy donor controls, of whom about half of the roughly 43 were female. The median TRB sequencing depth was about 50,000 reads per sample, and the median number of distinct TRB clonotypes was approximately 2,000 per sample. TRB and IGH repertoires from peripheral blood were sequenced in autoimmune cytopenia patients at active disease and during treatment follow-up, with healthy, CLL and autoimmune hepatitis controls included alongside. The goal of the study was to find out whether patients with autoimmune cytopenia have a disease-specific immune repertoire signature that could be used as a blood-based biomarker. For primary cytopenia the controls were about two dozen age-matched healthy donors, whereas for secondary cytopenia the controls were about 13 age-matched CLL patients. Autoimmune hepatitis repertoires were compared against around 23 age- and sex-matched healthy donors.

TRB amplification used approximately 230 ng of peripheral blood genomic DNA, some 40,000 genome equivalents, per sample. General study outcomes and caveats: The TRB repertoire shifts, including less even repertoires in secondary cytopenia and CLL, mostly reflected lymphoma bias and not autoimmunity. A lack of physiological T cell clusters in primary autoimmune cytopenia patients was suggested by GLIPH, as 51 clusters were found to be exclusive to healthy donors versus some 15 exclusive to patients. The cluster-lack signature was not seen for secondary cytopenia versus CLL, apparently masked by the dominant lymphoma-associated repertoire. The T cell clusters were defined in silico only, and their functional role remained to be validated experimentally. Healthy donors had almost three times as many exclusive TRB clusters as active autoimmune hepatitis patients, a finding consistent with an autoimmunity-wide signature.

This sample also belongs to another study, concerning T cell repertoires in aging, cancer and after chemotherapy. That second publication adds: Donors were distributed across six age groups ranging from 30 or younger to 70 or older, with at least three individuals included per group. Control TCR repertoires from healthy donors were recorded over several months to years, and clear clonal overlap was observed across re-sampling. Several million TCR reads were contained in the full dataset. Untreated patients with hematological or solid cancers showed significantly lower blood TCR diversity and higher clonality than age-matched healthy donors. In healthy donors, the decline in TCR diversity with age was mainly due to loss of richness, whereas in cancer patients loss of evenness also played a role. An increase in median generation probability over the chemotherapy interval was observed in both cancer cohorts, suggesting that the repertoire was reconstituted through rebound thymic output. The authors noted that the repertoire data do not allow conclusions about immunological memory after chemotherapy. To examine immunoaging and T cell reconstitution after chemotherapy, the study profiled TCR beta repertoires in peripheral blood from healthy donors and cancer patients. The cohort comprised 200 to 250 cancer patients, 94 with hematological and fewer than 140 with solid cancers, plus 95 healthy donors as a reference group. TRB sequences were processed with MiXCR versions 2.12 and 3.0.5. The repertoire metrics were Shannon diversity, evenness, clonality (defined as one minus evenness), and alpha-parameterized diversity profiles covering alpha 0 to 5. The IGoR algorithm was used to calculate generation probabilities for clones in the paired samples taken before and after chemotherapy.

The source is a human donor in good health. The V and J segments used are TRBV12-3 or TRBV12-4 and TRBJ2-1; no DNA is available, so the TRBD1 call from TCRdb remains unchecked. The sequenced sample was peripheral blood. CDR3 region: CASSLLGDRWEFF.